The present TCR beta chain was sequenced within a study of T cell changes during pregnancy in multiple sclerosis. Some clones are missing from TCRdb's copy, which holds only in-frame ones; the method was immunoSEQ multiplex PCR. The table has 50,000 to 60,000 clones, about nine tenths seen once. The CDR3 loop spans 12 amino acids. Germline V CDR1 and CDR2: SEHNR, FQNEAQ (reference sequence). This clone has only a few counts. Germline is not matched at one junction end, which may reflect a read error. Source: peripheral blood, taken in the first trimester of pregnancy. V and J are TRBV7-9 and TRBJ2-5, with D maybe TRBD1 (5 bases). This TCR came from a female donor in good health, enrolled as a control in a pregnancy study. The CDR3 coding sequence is TGTGCCAGCAGCCCAGGCCGCCAGGGTGGGGACTTC. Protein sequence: CASSPGRQGGDF.